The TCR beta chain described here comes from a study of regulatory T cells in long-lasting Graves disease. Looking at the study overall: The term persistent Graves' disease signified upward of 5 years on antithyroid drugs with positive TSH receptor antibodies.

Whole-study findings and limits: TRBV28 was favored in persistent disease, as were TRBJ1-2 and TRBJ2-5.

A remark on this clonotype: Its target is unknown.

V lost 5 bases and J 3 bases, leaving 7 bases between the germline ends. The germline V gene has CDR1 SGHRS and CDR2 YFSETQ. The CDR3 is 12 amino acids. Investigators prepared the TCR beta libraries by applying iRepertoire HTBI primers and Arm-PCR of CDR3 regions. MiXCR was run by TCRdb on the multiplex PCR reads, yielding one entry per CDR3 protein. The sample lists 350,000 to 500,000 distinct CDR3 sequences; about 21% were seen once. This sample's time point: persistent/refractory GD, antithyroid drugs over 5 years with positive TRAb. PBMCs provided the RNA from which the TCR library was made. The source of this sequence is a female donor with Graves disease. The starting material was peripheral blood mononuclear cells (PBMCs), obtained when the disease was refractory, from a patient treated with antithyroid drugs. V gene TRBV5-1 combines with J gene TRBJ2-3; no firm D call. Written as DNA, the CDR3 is TGCGCCAGCAGGGTGGATACAGATACGCAGTATTTT. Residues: CASRVDTDTQYF.